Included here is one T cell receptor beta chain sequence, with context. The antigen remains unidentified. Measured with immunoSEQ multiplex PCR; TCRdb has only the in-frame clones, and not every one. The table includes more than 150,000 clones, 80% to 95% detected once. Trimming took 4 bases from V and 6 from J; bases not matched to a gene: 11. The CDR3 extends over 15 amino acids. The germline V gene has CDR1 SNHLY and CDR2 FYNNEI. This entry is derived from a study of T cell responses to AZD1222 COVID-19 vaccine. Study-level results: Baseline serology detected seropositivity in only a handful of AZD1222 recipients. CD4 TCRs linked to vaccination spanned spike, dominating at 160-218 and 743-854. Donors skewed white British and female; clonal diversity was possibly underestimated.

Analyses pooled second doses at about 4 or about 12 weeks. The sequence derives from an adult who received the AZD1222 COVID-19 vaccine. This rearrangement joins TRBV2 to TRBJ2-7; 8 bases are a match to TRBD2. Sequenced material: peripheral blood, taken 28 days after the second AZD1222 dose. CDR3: CASSVWDGLAAEQYF. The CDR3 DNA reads TGTGCCAGCAGTGTGTGGGATGGACTAGCCGCCGAGCAGTACTTC.